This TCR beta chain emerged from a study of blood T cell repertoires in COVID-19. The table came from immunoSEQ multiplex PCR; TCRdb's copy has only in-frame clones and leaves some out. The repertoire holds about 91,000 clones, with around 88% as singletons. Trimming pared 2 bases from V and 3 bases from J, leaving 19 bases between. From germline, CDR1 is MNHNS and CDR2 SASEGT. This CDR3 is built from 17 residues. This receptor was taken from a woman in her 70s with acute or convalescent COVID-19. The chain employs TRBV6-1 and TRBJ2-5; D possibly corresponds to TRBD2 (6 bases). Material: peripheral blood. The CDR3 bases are TGTGCCAGCAGTGAATTTTGGCGGAGGGCGCAAAAAGAGACCCAGTACTTC. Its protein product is CASSEFWRRAQKETQYF.